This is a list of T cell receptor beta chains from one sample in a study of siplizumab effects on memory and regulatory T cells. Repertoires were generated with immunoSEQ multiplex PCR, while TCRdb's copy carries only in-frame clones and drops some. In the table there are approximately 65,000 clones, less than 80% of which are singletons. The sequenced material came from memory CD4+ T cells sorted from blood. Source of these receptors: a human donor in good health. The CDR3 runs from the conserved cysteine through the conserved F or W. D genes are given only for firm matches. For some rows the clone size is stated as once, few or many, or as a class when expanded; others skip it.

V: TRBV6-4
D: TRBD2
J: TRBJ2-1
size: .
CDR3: CASSESSGGVYEQFF
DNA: TGTGCCAGCAGTGAGTCTAGCGGGGGGGTATATGAGCAGTTCTTC

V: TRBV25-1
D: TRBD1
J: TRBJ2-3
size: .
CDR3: CASSSRYRGPPDTQYF
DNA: TGTGCCAGCAGCTCACGGTACAGGGGTCCCCCAGATACGCAGTATTTT

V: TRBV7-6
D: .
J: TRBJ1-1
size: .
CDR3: CASSLRAGATEAFF
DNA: TGTGCCAGCAGCCTGCGGGCGGGAGCGACTGAAGCTTTCTTT

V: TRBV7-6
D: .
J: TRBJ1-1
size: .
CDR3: CASSLEGVRTEAFF
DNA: TGTGCCAGCAGCTTAGAAGGGGTTAGGACTGAAGCTTTCTTT

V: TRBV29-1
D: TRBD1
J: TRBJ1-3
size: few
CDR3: CSAGGDSGNTIYF
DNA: TGCAGCGCAGGGGGCGACTCTGGAAACACCATATATTTT

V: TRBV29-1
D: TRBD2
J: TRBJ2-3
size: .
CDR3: CSVELPGRADTQYF
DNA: TGCAGCGTTGAACTGCCGGGGAGGGCAGATACGCAGTATTTT

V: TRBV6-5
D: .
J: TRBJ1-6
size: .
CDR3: CASSRGDNSPLHF
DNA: TGTGCCAGCAGCCGGGGGGATAATTCACCCCTCCACTTT

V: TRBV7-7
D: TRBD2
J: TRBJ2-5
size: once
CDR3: CASSLGTSGGEETQYF
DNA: TGTGCCAGCAGCTTAGGGACTAGCGGGGGCGAAGAGACCCAGTACTTC

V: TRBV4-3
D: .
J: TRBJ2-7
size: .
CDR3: CASSQGGAVTYEQYF
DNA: TGCGCCAGCAGCCAAGGAGGGGCCGTGACCTACGAGCAGTACTTC

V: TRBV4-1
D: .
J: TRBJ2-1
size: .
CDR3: CASSLDPYNEQFF
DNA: TGCGCCAGCAGCCTCGACCCCTACAATGAGCAGTTCTTC

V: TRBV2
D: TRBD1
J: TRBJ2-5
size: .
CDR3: CASQGQGETQYF
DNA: TGTGCCAGCCAGGGACAGGGTGAGACCCAGTACTTC

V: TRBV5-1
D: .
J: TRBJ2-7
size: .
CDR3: CASSMREYEQYF
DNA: TGCGCCAGCAGCATGAGAGAATACGAGCAGTACTTC

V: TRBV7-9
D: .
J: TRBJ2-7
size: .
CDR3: CASSPPGSSYEQYF
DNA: TGTGCCAGCAGCCCCCCAGGAAGCTCCTACGAGCAGTACTTC

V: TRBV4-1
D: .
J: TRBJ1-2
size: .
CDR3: CASSQGGQPTFGRRQGGYTF
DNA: TGCGCCAGCAGCCAAGGTGGTCAGCCGACCTTTGGACGCCGCCAAGGTGGCTACACCTTC

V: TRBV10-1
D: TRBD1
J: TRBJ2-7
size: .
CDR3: CASSSYPYRGKSYEQYF
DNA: TGCGCCAGCAGTTCTTACCCCTACAGGGGGAAGTCCTACGAGCAGTACTTC

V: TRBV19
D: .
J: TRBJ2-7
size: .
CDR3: CASSITASSYEQYF
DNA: TGTGCCAGTAGTATTACAGCGAGCTCCTACGAGCAGTACTTC

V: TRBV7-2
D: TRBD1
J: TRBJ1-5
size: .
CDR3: CASSQKTGVNQPQHF
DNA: TGTGCCAGCAGCCAGAAGACAGGGGTGAATCAGCCCCAGCATTTT

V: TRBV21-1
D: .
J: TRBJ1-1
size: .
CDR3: CASSKEKGVASEAFF
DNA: TGTGCCAGCAGCAAAGAGAAAGGGGTTGCTTCTGAAGCTTTCTTT

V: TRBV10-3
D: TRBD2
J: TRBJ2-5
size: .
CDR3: CATSSGTQETQYF
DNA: TGTGCCACCTCGAGCGGGACCCAAGAGACCCAGTACTTC

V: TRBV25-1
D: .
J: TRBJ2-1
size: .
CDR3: CASSELAGTEQFF
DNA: TGTGCCAGCAGTGAATTAGCTGGCACGGAGCAGTTCTTC

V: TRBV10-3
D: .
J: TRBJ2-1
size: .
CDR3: CAISTGTNNEQFF
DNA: TGTGCCATCAGTACCGGGACCAACAATGAGCAGTTCTTC

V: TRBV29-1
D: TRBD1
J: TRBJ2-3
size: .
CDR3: CSVVRTGADTQYF
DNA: TGCAGCGTTGTAAGGACAGGGGCAGATACGCAGTATTTT

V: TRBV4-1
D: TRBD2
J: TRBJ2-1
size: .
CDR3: CASSLSGGAGSYNEQFF
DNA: TGCGCCAGCAGCCTAAGCGGGGGGGCCGGTTCCTACAATGAGCAGTTCTTC

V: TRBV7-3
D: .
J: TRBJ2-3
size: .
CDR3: CASSWGGLRTDTQYF
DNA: TGTGCCAGCAGCTGGGGGGGCTTGCGCACAGATACGCAGTATTTT

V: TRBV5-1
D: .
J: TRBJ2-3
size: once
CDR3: CASSGEAQTKVDTQYF
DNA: TGCGCCAGCAGTGGGGAGGCCCAAACAAAAGTAGATACGCAGTATTTT

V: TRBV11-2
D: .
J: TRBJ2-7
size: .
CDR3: CASSLAGRQSNEQYF
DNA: TGTGCCAGCAGCTTAGCGGGCAGGCAATCCAACGAGCAGTACTTC

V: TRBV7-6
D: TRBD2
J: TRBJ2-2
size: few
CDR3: CASSLGLASNTGELFF
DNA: TGTGCCAGCAGCCTAGGACTAGCCTCGAACACCGGGGAGCTGTTTTTT

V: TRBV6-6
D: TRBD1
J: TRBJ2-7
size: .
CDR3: CASSQGAYEQYF
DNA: TGTGCCAGCAGTCAGGGGGCCTACGAGCAGTACTTC

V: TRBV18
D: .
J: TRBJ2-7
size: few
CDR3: CASSPVPQDEQYF
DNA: TGTGCCAGCTCACCCGTCCCCCAGGACGAGCAGTACTTC

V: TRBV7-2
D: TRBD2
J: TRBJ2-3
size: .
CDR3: CASSTSSLAGDTQYF
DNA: TGTGCCAGCAGCACCTCGTCACTAGCGGGAGATACGCAGTATTTT

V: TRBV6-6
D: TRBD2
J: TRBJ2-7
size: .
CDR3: CASSYRDYFSYEQYF
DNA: TGTGCCAGCAGTTACCGGGACTACTTTTCCTACGAGCAGTACTTC

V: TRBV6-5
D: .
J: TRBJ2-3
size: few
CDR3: CASSYNLGDTQYF
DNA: TGTGCCAGCAGTTACAATCTTGGAGATACGCAGTATTTT

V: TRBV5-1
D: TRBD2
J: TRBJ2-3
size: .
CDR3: CASSLAGGADTQYF
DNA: TGCGCCAGTTCCCTAGCGGGGGGAGCAGATACGCAGTATTTT

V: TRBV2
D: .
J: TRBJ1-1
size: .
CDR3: CASGYRAMNTEAFF
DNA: TGTGCCAGCGGTTACAGGGCTATGAACACTGAAGCTTTCTTT

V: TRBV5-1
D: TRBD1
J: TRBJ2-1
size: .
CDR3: CASSLQGSNEQFF
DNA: TGCGCCAGCAGCTTACAGGGGAGCAATGAGCAGTTCTTC